This T cell receptor beta chain was sequenced in a study of identical twins. TCRdb called the 5' RACE reads again in MiXCR, with one record for every CDR3 protein. Of roughly 1.6 million distinct CDR3 sequences listed, 25% to 35% are singletons. The germline V and J ends were trimmed by 6 bases and 3 bases, with 8 bases remaining between them. This CDR3 contains 12 residues. Germline V gene lookup returns CDR1 SQVTM and CDR2 ANQGSEA. Study-wide points: Recombination models fit unrelated individuals' TCR alpha sharing but underestimated twins'. Twins shared out-of-frame alpha sequences with excess low generation probability. Conclusions came from cross-sectional statistical analysis, not from following the same donors.

This clonotype was found a few times. Its target is unknown. This TCR was recovered from a newborn girl in good health. The V and J genes are TRBV29-1 and TRBJ2-2; possible D gene TRBD1, 6 bases. Sequencing input: cord blood. CDR3 in amino acids: CSVHRDTGELFF. DNA for the CDR3: TGCAGCGTCCACAGGGACACCGGGGAGCTGTTTTTT.